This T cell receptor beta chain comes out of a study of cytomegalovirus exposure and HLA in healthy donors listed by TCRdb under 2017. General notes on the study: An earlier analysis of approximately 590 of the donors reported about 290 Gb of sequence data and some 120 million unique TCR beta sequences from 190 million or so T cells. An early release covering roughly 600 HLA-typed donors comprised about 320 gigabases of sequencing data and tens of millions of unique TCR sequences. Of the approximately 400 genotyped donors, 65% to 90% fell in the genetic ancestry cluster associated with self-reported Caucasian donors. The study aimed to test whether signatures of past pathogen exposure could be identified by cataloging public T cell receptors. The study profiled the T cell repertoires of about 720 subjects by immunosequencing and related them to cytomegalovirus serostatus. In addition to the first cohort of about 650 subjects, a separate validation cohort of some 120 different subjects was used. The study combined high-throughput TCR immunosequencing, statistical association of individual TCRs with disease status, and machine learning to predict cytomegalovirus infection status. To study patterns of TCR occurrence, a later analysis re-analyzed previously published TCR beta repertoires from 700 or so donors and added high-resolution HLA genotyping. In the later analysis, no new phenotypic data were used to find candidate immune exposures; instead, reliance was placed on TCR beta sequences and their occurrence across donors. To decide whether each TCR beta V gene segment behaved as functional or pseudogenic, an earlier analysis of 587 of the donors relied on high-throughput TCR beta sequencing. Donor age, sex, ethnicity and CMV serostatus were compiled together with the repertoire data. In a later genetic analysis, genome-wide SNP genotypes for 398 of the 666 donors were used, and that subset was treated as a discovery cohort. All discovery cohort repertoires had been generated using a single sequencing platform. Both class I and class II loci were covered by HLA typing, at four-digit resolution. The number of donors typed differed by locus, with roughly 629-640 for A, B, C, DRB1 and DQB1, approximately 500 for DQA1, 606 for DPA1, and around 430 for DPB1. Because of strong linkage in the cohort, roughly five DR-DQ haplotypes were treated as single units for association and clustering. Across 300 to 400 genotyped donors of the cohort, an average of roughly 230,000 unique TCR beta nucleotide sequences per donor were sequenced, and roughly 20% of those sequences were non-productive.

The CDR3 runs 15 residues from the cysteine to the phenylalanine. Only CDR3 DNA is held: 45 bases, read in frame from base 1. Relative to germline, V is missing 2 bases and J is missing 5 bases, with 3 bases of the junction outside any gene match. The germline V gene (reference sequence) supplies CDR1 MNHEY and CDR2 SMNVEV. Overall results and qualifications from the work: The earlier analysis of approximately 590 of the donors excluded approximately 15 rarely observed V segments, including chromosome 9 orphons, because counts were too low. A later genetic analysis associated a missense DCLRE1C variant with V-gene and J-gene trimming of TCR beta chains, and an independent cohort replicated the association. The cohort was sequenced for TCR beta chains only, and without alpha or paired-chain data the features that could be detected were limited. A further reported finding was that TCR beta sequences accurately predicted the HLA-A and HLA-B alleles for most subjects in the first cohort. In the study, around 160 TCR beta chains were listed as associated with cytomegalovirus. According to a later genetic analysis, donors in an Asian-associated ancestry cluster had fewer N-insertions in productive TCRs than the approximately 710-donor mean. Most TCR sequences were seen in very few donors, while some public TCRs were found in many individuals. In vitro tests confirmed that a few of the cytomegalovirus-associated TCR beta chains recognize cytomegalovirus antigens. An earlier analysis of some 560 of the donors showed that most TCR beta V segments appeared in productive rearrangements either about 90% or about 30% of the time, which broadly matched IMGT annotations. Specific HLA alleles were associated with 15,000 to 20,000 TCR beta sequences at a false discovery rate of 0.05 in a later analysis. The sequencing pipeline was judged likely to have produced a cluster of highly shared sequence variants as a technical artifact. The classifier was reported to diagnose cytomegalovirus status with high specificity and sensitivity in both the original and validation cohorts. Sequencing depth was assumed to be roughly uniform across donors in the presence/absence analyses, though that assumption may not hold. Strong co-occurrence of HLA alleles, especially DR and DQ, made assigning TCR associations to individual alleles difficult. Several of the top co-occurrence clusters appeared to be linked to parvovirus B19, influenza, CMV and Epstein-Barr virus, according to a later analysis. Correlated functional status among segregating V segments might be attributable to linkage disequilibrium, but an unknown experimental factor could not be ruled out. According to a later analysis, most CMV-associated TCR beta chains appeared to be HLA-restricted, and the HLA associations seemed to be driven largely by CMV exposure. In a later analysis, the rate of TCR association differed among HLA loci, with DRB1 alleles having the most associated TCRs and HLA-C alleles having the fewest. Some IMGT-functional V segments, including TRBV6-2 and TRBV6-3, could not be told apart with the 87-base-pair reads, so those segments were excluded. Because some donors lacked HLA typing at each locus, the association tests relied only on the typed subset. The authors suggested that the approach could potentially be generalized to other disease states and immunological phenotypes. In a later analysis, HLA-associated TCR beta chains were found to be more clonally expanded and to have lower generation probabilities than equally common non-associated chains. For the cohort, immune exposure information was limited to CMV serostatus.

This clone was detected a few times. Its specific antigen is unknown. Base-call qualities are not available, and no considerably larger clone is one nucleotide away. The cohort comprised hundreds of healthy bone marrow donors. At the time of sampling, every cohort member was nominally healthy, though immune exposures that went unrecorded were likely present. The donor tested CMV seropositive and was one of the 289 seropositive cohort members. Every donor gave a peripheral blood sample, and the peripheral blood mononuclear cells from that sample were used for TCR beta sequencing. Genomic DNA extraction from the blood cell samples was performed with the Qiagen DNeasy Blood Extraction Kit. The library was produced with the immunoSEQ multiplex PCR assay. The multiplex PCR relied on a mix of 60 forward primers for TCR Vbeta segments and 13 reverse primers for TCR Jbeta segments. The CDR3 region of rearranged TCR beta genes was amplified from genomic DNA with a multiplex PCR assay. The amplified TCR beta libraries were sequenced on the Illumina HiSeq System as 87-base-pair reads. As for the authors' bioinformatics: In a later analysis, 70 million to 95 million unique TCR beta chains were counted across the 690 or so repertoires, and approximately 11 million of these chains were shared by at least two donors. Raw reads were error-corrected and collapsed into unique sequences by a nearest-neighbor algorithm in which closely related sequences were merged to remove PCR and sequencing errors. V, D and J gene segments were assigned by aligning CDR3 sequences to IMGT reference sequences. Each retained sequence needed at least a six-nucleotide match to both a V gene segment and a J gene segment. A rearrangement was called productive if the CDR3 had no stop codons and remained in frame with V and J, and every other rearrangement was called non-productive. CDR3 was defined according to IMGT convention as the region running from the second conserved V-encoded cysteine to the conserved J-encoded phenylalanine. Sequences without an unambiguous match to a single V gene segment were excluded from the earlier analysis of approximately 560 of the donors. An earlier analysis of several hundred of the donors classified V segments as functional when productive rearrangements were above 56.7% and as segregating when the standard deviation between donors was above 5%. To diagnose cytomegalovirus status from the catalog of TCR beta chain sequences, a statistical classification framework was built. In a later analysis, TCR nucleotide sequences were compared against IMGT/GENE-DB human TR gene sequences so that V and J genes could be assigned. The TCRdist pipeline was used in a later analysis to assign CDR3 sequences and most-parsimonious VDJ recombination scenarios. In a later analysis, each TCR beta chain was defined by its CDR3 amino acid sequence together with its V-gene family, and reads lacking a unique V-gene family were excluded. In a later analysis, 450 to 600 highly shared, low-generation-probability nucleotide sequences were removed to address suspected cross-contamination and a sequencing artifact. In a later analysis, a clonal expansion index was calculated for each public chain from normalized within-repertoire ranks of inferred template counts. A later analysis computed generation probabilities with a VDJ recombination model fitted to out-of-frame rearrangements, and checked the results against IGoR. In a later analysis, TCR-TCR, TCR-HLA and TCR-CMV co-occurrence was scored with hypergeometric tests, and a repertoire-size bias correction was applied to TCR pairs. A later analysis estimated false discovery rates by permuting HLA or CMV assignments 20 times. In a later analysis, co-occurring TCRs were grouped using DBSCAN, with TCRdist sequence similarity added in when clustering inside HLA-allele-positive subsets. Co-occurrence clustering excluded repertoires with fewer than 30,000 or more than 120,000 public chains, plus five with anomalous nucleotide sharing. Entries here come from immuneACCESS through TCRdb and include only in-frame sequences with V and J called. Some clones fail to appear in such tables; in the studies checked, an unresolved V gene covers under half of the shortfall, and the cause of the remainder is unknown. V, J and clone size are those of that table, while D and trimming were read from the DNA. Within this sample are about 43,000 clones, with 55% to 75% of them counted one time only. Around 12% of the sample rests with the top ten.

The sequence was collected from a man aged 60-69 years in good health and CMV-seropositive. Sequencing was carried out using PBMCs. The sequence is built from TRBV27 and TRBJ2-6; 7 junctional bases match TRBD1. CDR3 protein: CASSLLGQWANVLTF. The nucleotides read TGTGCCAGCAGTTTACTGGGACAGTGGGCCAACGTCCTGACTTTC.